This T cell receptor beta chain was recorded in a study of Ad26.COV2.S vaccination and SARS-CoV-2 variants. Study results and caveats: Reported findings describe substantial breadth in spike-specific CD8+ and CD4+ T cell responses following vaccination. There was a possibility that the TCR breadth and depth analyses underestimated total T cell responses. Ad26.COV2.S recipients had broader spike-specific TCRs (P = 0.0014).

With respect to this clone: Its target is not known.

Germline CDR1 reads SGHAT; CDR2 reads FQNNGV. Trimming shortened V by 1 base and J by 5 bases, and 11 bases separated the two germline ends. The CDR3 extends over 14 amino acids. Treatment here: approximately 18 received Ad26.COV2.S at low or high dose, single or two shots; 5 received placebo; per-sample allocation not given. The study sampled participants on day 63 after the first vaccine or placebo injection. The vaccine delivered Wuhan-strain SARS-CoV-2 spike through an Ad26 vector. Clones were sequenced by immunoSEQ multiplex PCR, and TCRdb holds only the in-frame ones, with some missing. The profile covers under 500,000 clones, with around 92% appearing a single time and about 1.6% taken by the ten largest.

The material was peripheral blood, obtained in a trial of Ad26.COV2.S vaccine versus placebo. The sequence derives from a person between 18 and 65 years old who received the Ad26.COV2.S COVID-19 vaccine or a placebo. The rearrangement joins TRBV11-2 to TRBJ2-5; tentative D call: TRBD2 (5 bases). CDR3 coding DNA: TGTGCCAGCAGCTTAGTACGGGGTATTGAGACCCAGTACTTC. This translates into CASSLVRGIETQYF.